Below are 32 T cell receptor beta chains sequenced from a single sample in a study of breast tumors, draining lymph nodes, adjacent tissues (dated by TCRdb to 2016 to 2017). Lymph node samples were obtained from the axillary draining lymph nodes of breast cancer patients. Preparation of the library involved multiplex PCR. Sequencing used an Illumina HiSeq 2000. TCRdb reran the public reads through fastp at Q25 and MiXCR, keeping productive beta chains. A single entry per CDR3 protein holds the most common genes and DNA from its merged rows. The sample yields some 120,000 distinct CDR3 sequences; roughly 21% were counted once. The top ten hold over 3% of the sample. Sequenced: axillary lymph node tissue. These receptors were collected from a female donor with breast cancer. Some clones in this sample may be carry-over from other donors' samples.

This clonotype was detected many times. The chain has TRBV7-9 and TRBJ2-1; D call uncertain. Germline CDR1 reads SEHNR; CDR2 reads FQNEAQ (reference sequence). Trimming removed 5 bases from V and 5 bases from J, with 7 bases in between. There are 12 residues in the CDR3. The CDR3 DNA follows: TGTGCCAGCAGCACCGACCACAATGAGCAGTTCTTC. Its protein product is CASSTDHNEQFF.

This clonotype was picked up many times. V is TRBV24-1 and J is TRBJ2-3; D remains unclear. Trimming shortened V by 6 bases and J by 4 bases, and 13 bases separated the two germline ends. Looked up from germline, CDR1 is KGHDR and CDR2 is SFDVKD. The CDR3 loop spans 14 amino acids. The CDR3 is CATSSDPAADTQYF. The CDR3 DNA reads as TGTGCCACCAGTTCCGACCCGGCGGCAGATACGCAGTATTTT.

This clonotype was seen ten or more times. The chain joins TRBV5-1 to TRBJ2-1; D assignment may be TRBD1 or TRBD2 (5 bases each). The CDR3 loop spans 14 amino acids. The germline V gene encodes CDR1 SGHRS and CDR2 YFSETQ. V lost 3 bases, J lost 6 bases, and 13 bases lay in between. CDR3 DNA: TGCGCCAGCAGCTCGACCTGGGGGTCCAATGAGCAGTTCTTC. It translates to CASSSTWGSNEQFF.

This clonotype occurred once. V is TRBV10-3 and J is TRBJ1-1; no clear D gene. V gave up 3 bases and J gave up 9 bases, with 11 bases separating them. The CDR3 consists of 12 residues. Germline V gene sequence: CDR1 ENHRY, CDR2 SYGVKD. CDR3 sequence: CAISDDGNKAFF. The CDR3, as DNA: TGTGCCATCAGTGATGATGGAAATAAAGCTTTCTTT.

The CDR3 here is CASRPTGGQNTEAFF. DNA of the CDR3: TGCGCCAGCAGGCCGACAGGGGGCCAGAACACTGAAGCTTTCTTT. This chain uses TRBV5-1 with TRBJ1-1, with TRBD1 matching over 10 bases. The V and J ends lost 5 bases and 1 base, in that order; junction bases with no gene match: 5. The germline V gene has CDR1 SGHRS and CDR2 YFSETQ. This CDR3 is built from 15 residues.

This clonotype was seen many times. V is TRBV20-1 and J is TRBJ1-2; TRBD1 agrees at 7 bases. In germline, CDR1 is DFQATT, CDR2 SNEGSKA (reference sequence). V was clipped by 7 bases and J by 7 bases; unmatched bases: 18. The CDR3 totals 15 residues. CDR3 sequence reads: CSVWLRTGRLGGYTF. CDR3 bases: TGCAGTGTTTGGTTAAGGACAGGACGGTTGGGTGGCTACACCTTC.

This clonotype was observed many times. The V gene is TRBV28, the J gene TRBJ1-2; maybe TRBD1 (5 bases). The germline V gene encodes CDR1 MDHEN and CDR2 SYDVKM. With 5 bases removed from V and 6 bases from J, the gap between germline ends came to 16 bases. The length of the CDR3 is 14 residues. The CDR3 here is CASSPVGGGDGYTF. As DNA, the CDR3 is TGTGCCAGCAGTCCCGTGGGGGGGGGGGATGGCTACACCTTC.

In its sample, this clonotype was seen many times. The chain's CDR3 is CASSETGETYNEQFF. CDR3 bases: TGTGCCAGCAGCGAGACTGGGGAGACCTACAATGAGCAGTTCTTC. The chain couples TRBV9 to TRBJ2-1; tentative D call: TRBD2 (5 bases). Trimming stripped 3 bases from V and 2 bases from J, with 12 bases between. From germline, CDR1 is SGDLS and CDR2 YYNGEE. The CDR3 is 15 residues long.

This clonotype was observed at least ten times. The genes are TRBV20-1 and TRBJ2-3, with TRBD2 identical over 13 bases. J lost 5 bases, V lost 1 base, and 0 bases had no gene match. CDR3 length equals 14 residues. CDR1 DFQATT and CDR2 SNEGSKA come from the germline V gene (reference sequence). The chain's CDR3 is CSARGTSGRDTQYF. DNA for the CDR3: TGCAGTGCTAGAGGGACTAGCGGGAGAGATACGCAGTATTTT.

The chain is built from TRBV9 and TRBJ2-1; D gene unclear. There are 16 residues in the CDR3. Trimming pared 0 bases from V and 1 base from J, leaving 11 bases between. CDR1 and CDR2 (germline): SGDLS, YYNGEE. The CDR3 bases are TGTGCCAGCAGCGTAGGAAGAGATCCGTCCTACAATGAGCAGTTCTTC. Protein: CASSVGRDPSYNEQFF.

This clonotype has a count of ten or more. J is TRBJ2-2 and V is TRBV5-1; 10 bases match TRBD1. The CDR3 loop spans 14 amino acids. Germline V gives CDR1 SGHRS, CDR2 YFSETQ. The junction had 2 bases not matched to a gene; V was cut back by 4 bases and J by 5 bases. CDR3: CASSLDRGTGELFF. CDR3 coding DNA: TGCGCCAGCAGCCTGGACAGGGGGACCGGGGAGCTGTTTTTT.

This clonotype was seen ten or more times. This sequence joins TRBV27 and TRBJ1-2; D is unclear. V dropped 1 base and J dropped 5 bases, with 14 bases sitting between them. CDR1 and CDR2 from the germline V gene are MNHEY and SMNVEV (reference sequence). The CDR3 is 15 amino acids. CDR3 residues: CASSLFGSSPYGYTF. In DNA, the CDR3 is TGTGCCAGCAGTTTATTTGGCAGCTCACCGTATGGCTACACCTTC.

With respect to this clonotype: This could be a read error, since a much larger clone is one nucleotide away. The V and J genes are TRBV7-3 and TRBJ2-1, with D perhaps assigned TRBD1 or TRBD2 (5 bases each). The V gene lost 5 bases and the J gene lost 15 bases, with 23 bases spanning the gap. The CDR3 contains 14 residues. Germline V gene sequence: CDR1 SGHTA, CDR2 FQGTGA. The CDR3 spells CASSPQGPREQRFF. The CDR3 nucleotides read TGTGCCAGCAGCCCTCAGGGTCCGAGGGAGCAGAGGTTCTTC.

In its sample, this clonotype was seen many times. A junction end diverges from the germline sequence, so it may reflect a read error. This chain uses TRBV7-7 with TRBJ2-3, with 8 bases matching TRBD2. Germline values: CDR1 SSHAT, CDR2 FNYEAQ (reference sequence). The CDR3 extends over 16 amino acids. CDR3 sequence reads: CASSNYRGGTADTQYF. CDR3 nucleotides: TGTGCTAGCAGTAACTATCGGGGGGGCACAGCAGATACGCAGTATTTT.

This clonotype was found many times. The chain links TRBV28 to TRBJ2-5; 7 bases map to TRBD1. The V segment lost 4 bases and the J segment 2 bases; nucleotides outside the gene matches: 7. Germline CDR1 and CDR2: MDHEN and SYDVKM. The CDR3 is 15 amino acids. This CDR3 reads CASSSPWTGQETQYF. The CDR3 bases are TGTGCCAGCAGTTCTCCCTGGACAGGACAAGAGACCCAGTACTTC.

This clonotype has at least ten counts. The CDR3: CASSLGQGSQNIQYF. CDR3 nucleotide sequence: TGTGCCAGCAGTTTAGGGCAGGGGTCCCAAAACATTCAGTACTTC. V gene TRBV12-3 or TRBV12-4 combines with J gene TRBJ2-4, with a tentative D call TRBD1 (6 bases). The CDR3 covers 15 residues. The V end lost 1 base, the J end lost 5 bases, and 12 bases lay between the germline ends.

This clonotype was recorded at least ten times. The V and J genes are TRBV11-3 and TRBJ2-1, with D unclear. There are 14 residues in the CDR3. V was clipped by 0 bases and J by 7 bases, with 10 bases between them. Germline V gene sequence: CDR1 SGHNT, CDR2 YENEEA. In DNA form, the CDR3 reads TGTGCCAGCAGCTTAGATCCAGAGGTAAATGAGCAGTTCTTC. Amino acids: CASSLDPEVNEQFF. The full variable domain, in which reference TRBV11-3 and TRBJ2-1 provide the parts outside the CDR3, is EAGVVQSPRYKIIEKKQPVAFWCNPISGHNTLYWYLQNLGQGPELLIRYENEEAVDDSQLPKDRFSAERLKGVDSTLKIQPAELGDSAVYLCASSLDPEVNEQFFGPGTRLTVL.

This clonotype has at least ten counts. J is TRBJ2-7 and V is TRBV6-1; D uncertain. Trimming removed 6 bases at V and 5 bases at J, with 20 bases between. Germline lookup yields CDR1 MNHNS and CDR2 SASEGT. The CDR3 spans 15 residues. CDR3 in amino acids: CASSRRVPTPDEQYF. The CDR3 coding sequence is TGTGCCAGCAGCCGCCGGGTCCCAACCCCAGACGAGCAGTACTTC.

This clonotype was detected only a few times. The chain joins TRBV28 to TRBJ1-6; TRBD1 agrees at 8 bases. Trimming removed 6 bases from V and 9 bases from J; junction bases left unmatched: 10. The germline V gene encodes CDR1 MDHEN and CDR2 SYDVKM. The CDR3 extends over 15 amino acids. In DNA form, the CDR3 reads TGTGCCAGCAGCCTCCAGACAGGGGTGAGTTCACCCCTCCACTTT. Residues: CASSLQTGVSSPLHF.

A note on this clonotype: A read error may be the cause here, since a much bigger clone is one base away. This rearrangement joins TRBV5-1 to TRBJ1-3; perhaps TRBD1 as D (6 bases). V lost 7 bases and J lost 9, with 26 bases in between. CDR3 length: 16 amino acids. Germline V lookup: CDR1 SGHRS, CDR2 YFSETQ. CDR3 sequence reads: CASGLSPNGQQGTIYF. CDR3 DNA: TGCGCCAGCGGGCTTTCCCCGAATGGACAGCAGGGCACCATATATTTT.

This clonotype was recorded many times. The chain has TRBV20-1 and TRBJ2-5; 7 bases align to TRBD1. CDR3 length: 14 residues. Germline CDR1 reads DFQATT; CDR2 reads SNEGSKA (reference sequence). The trim removed 5 bases at V and 5 bases at J, leaving 11 bases unmatched. Here the CDR3 reads CSASKQGLGETQYF. CDR3 DNA sequence: TGCAGTGCTTCAAAACAGGGGCTCGGGGAGACCCAGTACTTC.

V and J are TRBV20-1 and TRBJ1-1; D may be TRBD1 (5 bases). The CDR3 totals 16 residues. V lost 1 base and J 1 base, leaving 16 bases between the germline ends. In germline, CDR1 is DFQATT, CDR2 SNEGSKA (reference sequence). CDR3 in DNA: TGCAGTGCTAGAGTGGCAGGGACTTGGGCGAACACTGAAGCTTTCTTT. It translates to CSARVAGTWANTEAFF.

This clonotype has a count of ten or more. The chain is built from TRBV20-1 and TRBJ2-7, with TRBD1 matching over 7 bases. V gave up 4 bases and J gave up 4 bases; unmatched junction bases: 10. CDR1 DFQATT and CDR2 SNEGSKA come from the germline V gene (reference sequence). There are 14 residues in the CDR3. Here the CDR3 reads CSAIRLDRQYEQYF. The DNA of the CDR3 is TGCAGTGCTATACGTTTGGACAGGCAATACGAGCAGTACTTC.

This clonotype was seen ten or more times. The V and J genes are TRBV2 and TRBJ2-2; D call uncertain. V was clipped by 8 bases and J by 1 base, with 11 bases between them. The CDR3 is 14 amino acids. CDR1 is SNHLY, CDR2 FYNNEI, per germline. CDR3 amino acids: CASGAIMNTGELFF. DNA of the CDR3: TGTGCCAGCGGAGCTATCATGAACACCGGGGAGCTGTTTTTT. Full variable domain (remainder filled in from reference TRBV2 and TRBJ2-2): EPEVTQTPSHQVTQMGQEVILRCVPISNHLYFYWYRQILGQKVEFLVSFYNNEISEKSEIFDDQFSVERPDGSNFTLKIRSTKLEDSAMYFCASGAIMNTGELFFGEGSRLTVL.

This clonotype was picked up many times. V usage is TRBV20-1 and J usage is TRBJ2-5, with 8 bases lining up with TRBD1. Germline CDR1 reads DFQATT; CDR2 reads SNEGSKA (reference sequence). The length of the CDR3 is 14 residues. V shed 3 bases, J shed 2 bases, and the junction held 5 bases outside the gene matches. Here the CDR3 DNA reads TGCAGTGCTAGGGCCGGGACAGGACAAGAGACCCAGTACTTC. Protein product: CSARAGTGQETQYF.

This clonotype was counted ten times or more. The chain uses TRBV6-5 and TRBJ1-6; possibly TRBD1 for D (6 bases). This CDR3 is 18 amino acids long. Germline V gene lookup returns CDR1 MNHEY and CDR2 SVGAGI. The V end lost 6 bases, the J end lost 0 bases, and 18 bases lay between the germline ends. CDR3 DNA: TGTGCCAGCAGCCGACAGGTTCCCCCGTCCTCCTATAATTCACCCCTCCACTTT. This codes for CASSRQVPPSSYNSPLHF.

There are many counts of this clonotype. This chain uses TRBV5-4 with TRBJ2-7; D perhaps matches TRBD1 (6 bases). The CDR3 length is 14 residues. V was cut by 1 base and J by 2 bases, with 10 bases left in between. CDR1 SGHNT and CDR2 YYREEE come from the germline V gene (reference sequence). DNA for the CDR3: TGTGCCAGCAGCTTGCGGGCAGGGGCCTACGAGCAGTACTTC. The encoded protein is CASSLRAGAYEQYF.

There are many counts of this clonotype. The rearrangement joins TRBV20-1 to TRBJ1-3; unclear D gene. Germline CDR1 reads DFQATT; CDR2 reads SNEGSKA (reference sequence). The CDR3 consists of 14 residues. Trimming stripped 5 bases from V and 1 base from J, with 12 bases between. CDR3 protein: CSAATDFSGNTIYF. The CDR3 DNA reads TGCAGTGCTGCGACCGACTTTTCTGGAAACACCATATATTTT.

The sample holds many counts of this clonotype. The chain has TRBV7-2 and TRBJ2-7; D perhaps matches TRBD1 (7 bases). The CDR3 totals 14 residues. Germline CDR1 reads SGHTA; CDR2 reads FQGNSA. V gave up 2 bases and J gave up 4 bases, with 12 bases separating them. CDR3 sequence reads: CASSLTPGGYEQYF. The DNA of the CDR3 is TGTGCCAGCAGCTTAACCCCAGGGGGGTACGAGCAGTACTTC.

Ten or more counts support this clonotype. The chain is built from TRBV20-1 and TRBJ1-2; TRBD1 might be the D (6 bases). The ends were cut back, 1 base at V and 4 bases at J, with 22 bases in the middle. Germline V lookup: CDR1 DFQATT, CDR2 SNEGSKA (reference sequence). This CDR3 comprises 17 residues. CDR3 nucleotide sequence: TGCAGTGCTAGAGGCCGAAGGGCAGGGGATGAAGGCTATGGCTACACCTTC. Encoded protein: CSARGRRAGDEGYGYTF.

The chain links TRBV11-2 to TRBJ2-3; 10 bases are shared with TRBD1. The CDR3 is 17 residues long. V trimming: 5 bases; J trimming: 3 bases; junction bases outside the gene matches: 11. The germline V gene has CDR1 SGHAT and CDR2 FQNNGV. This CDR3 is CASSPTPGTGETDTQYF. CDR3 bases: TGTGCCAGCAGCCCAACCCCCGGGACAGGGGAGACAGATACGCAGTATTTT.

The V and J genes are TRBV2 and TRBJ2-1; D perhaps matches TRBD1 (5 bases). The CDR3 covers 19 residues. Trimming pared 1 base from V and 8 bases from J, leaving 27 bases between. From germline, CDR1 is SNHLY and CDR2 FYNNEI. CDR3 loop: CASSEDAYGPITGDDEQFF. Here the CDR3 DNA reads TGTGCCAGCAGTGAAGATGCCTACGGGCCTATTACAGGAGACGATGAGCAGTTCTTC.